One sample yielded the 13 T cell receptor beta chains listed below, sequenced in a study of blood T cell repertoires in COVID-19. Sequencing was performed with immunoSEQ multiplex PCR; in TCRdb, only in-frame clones are kept and a portion is missing. Among some 220,000 clones listed, 70% to 85% were seen once. The sequenced sample was peripheral blood. The receptors originated from a man over 45 with active or convalescent COVID-19.

To note about this clone: At one boundary the junction diverges from the germline segment, which might be a read error. The chain joins TRBV5-1 to TRBJ1-5; 7 nucleotides agree with TRBD1. Germline loops: CDR1 SGHRS, CDR2 YFSETQ. CDR3 length: 15 amino acids. The CDR3 loop is CASSLGTEPNRPQHF. CDR3 nucleotides: TGCGCCAGCAGCCTCGGGACAGAACCCAATCGGCCCCAGCATTTT. The full variable domain, its missing parts supplied by reference TRBV5-1 and TRBJ1-5, is KAGVTQTPRYLIKTRGQQVTLSCSPISGHRSVSWYQQTPGQGLQFLFEYFSETQRNKGNFPGRFSGRQFSNSRSEMNVSTLELGDSALYLCASSLGTEPNRPQHFGDGTRLSIL.

As regards this clone: At the DNA level, this CDR3 is encoded by other sequences in the same sample as well. The chain couples TRBV9 to TRBJ2-3; 9 bases agree with TRBD2. The CDR3 extends over 15 amino acids. Trimming removed 2 bases from V and 4 bases from J; junction bases left unmatched: 5. From germline, CDR1 is SGDLS and CDR2 YYNGEE. The CDR3 sequence is CASSVSGSGPDTQYF. As DNA, the CDR3 is TGTGCCAGCAGCGTTAGCGGGAGTGGGCCAGATACGCAGTATTTT. Together with reference TRBV9 and TRBJ2-3, the CDR3 gives the full variable domain: DSGVTQTPKHLITATGQRVTLRCSPRSGDLSVYWYQQSLDQGLQFLIQYYNGEERAKGNILERFSAQQFPDLHSELNLSSLELGDSALYFCASSVSGSGPDTQYFGPGTRLTVL.

This chain connects TRBV27 to TRBJ1-2, with D possibly being TRBD1 (6 bases). The CDR3 runs to 14 residues. Trimming left V 2 bases short and J 3 bases short, with 10 bases between. From germline, CDR1 is MNHEY and CDR2 SMNVEV (reference sequence). The CDR3 spells CASSLTGWDYGYTF. In DNA form, the CDR3 reads TGTGCCAGCAGTTTAACAGGGTGGGACTATGGCTACACCTTC.

The chain is built from TRBV5-1 and TRBJ1-6; 7 nucleotides agree with TRBD1. CDR3 length equals 16 residues. Germline loops: CDR1 SGHRS, CDR2 YFSETQ. The V segment lost 4 bases and the J segment 6 bases; nucleotides outside the gene matches: 10. The CDR3 protein is CASSTSDRAPNSPLHF. In nucleotides, the CDR3 is TGCGCCAGCAGCACCTCAGACAGGGCCCCTAATTCACCCCTCCACTTT. Full variable domain (rest looked up from reference TRBV5-1 and TRBJ1-6): KAGVTQTPRYLIKTRGQQVTLSCSPISGHRSVSWYQQTPGQGLQFLFEYFSETQRNKGNFPGRFSGRQFSNSRSEMNVSTLELGDSALYLCASSTSDRAPNSPLHFGNGTRLTVT.

The V gene is TRBV19, the J gene TRBJ1-1; TRBD1 is a possible D gene (5 bases). V was pared by 3 bases and J by 0 bases, with 11 bases between. Germline CDR1 reads LNHDA; CDR2 reads SQIVND (reference sequence). CDR3 length: 15 amino acids. CDR3 sequence (DNA): TGTGCCAGTAGTATCCCACAGGCCATGAACACTGAAGCTTTCTTT. Translating gives CASSIPQAMNTEAFF.

V is TRBV5-6 and J is TRBJ2-7; 7 bases match TRBD1. The V gene's germline CDR1 is SGHDT and CDR2 YYEEEE. With V trimmed by 3 bases and J by 6 bases, 12 bases remained unmatched. CDR3 length equals 15 residues. CDR3 sequence (DNA): TGTGCCAGCAGCTCCACGGGACAGTCCGGGTCCGAGCAGTACTTC. Translation: CASSSTGQSGSEQYF.

This rearrangement joins TRBV12-3 or TRBV12-4 to TRBJ1-1; perhaps TRBD1 as D (6 bases). The CDR3 has 13 amino acids. Trimming cost V 6 bases and J 6 bases, with 14 bases left between them. The CDR3 region has the DNA TGTGCCAGCAGCCAACAGGGAGCGTCTGAAGCTTTCTTT. Its translation is CASSQQGASEAFF.

This clone has just one count. The rearrangement uses TRBV5-5 and TRBJ2-7; D might be TRBD2 (7 bases). The germline V and J ends were trimmed by 0 bases and 9 bases, with 19 bases remaining between them. The CDR3 has 15 residues. Germline CDR1 reads SGHKS; CDR2 reads YYEKEE (reference sequence). CDR3 residues: CASSLVGGGGGGQYV. CDR3 DNA: TGTGCCAGCAGCTTGGTAGGTGGCGGGGGCGGAGGGCAGTACGTC.

This chain connects TRBV10-3 to TRBJ2-2; D might be TRBD1 (5 bases). CDR1 is ENHRY, CDR2 SYGVKD, per germline. The CDR3 is made up of 18 amino acids. Trimming took off 0 bases at V and 7 bases at J, with 21 bases between the two ends. CDR3 amino acids: CAISESSGSQSRIGELFF. In DNA, the CDR3 is TGTGCCATCAGTGAGTCGTCAGGGTCCCAAAGTAGAATCGGGGAGCTGTTTTTT.

The rearrangement links TRBV19 to TRBJ2-3, with 9 bases aligning to TRBD2. This CDR3 contains 17 residues. V dropped 3 bases and J dropped 2; count of bases not matched to a gene: 9. CDR1 and CDR2 (germline): LNHDA, SQIVND (reference sequence). CDR3 in DNA: TGTGCCAGTAGTATGCTCCCCCGCGGGGGGGACACAGATACGCAGTATTTT. It is translated as CASSMLPRGGDTDTQYF. Full variable domain (outside the CDR3, taken from reference TRBV19 and TRBJ2-3): DGGITQSPKYLFRKEGQNVTLSCEQNLNHDAMYWYRQDPGQGLRLIYYSQIVNDFQKGDIAEGYSVSREKKESFPLTVTSAQKNPTAFYLCASSMLPRGGDTDTQYFGPGTRLTVL.

This chain uses TRBV4-2 with TRBJ2-2; 7 bases map to TRBD2. This CDR3 comprises 18 residues. Germline V lookup: CDR1 LGHNA, CDR2 YNFKEQ. Trimming removed 4 bases from V and 2 bases from J; junction bases left unmatched: 13. The CDR3 here is CASSPFPPGLPNTGELFF. CDR3 bases: TGTGCCAGCAGCCCGTTTCCTCCGGGACTACCAAACACCGGGGAGCTGTTTTTT.

V gene TRBV27 combines with J gene TRBJ2-7; 8 bases are a match to TRBD1. The CDR3 contains 13 residues. V gave up 7 bases and J gave up 0 bases; unmatched junction bases: 2. Germline CDR1 reads MNHEY; CDR2 reads SMNVEV (reference sequence). Written as DNA, the CDR3 is TGTGCCAGCACAGGGGGCGCCTCCTACGAGCAGTACTTC. Its protein is CASTGGASYEQYF.

The chain employs TRBV19 and TRBJ2-1; 10 bases match TRBD2. The CDR3 length is 15 residues. Germline lookup yields CDR1 LNHDA and CDR2 SQIVND (reference sequence). J lost 3 bases, V lost 6 bases, and 5 bases had no gene match. CDR3: CASRLRLAGYNEQFF. DNA for the CDR3: TGTGCCAGTAGGCTTCGACTAGCGGGCTACAATGAGCAGTTCTTC.